This is a list of T cell receptor beta chains from one sample in a study of T cells in Graves' hyperthyroidism and ophthalmopathy. TCRdb itself ran the multiplex PCR reads through MiXCR, one entry per CDR3 protein. Of 360,000 or so distinct CDR3 sequences in the sample, around a sixth were seen once. Sequencing was carried out using blood. The receptors derive from a woman between 35 and 50 years old with Graves' ophthalmopathy. CDR3s include the opening cysteine and the closing phenylalanine or tryptophan. Fields, in order: CDR3 length, D gene, J gene, clone size, V gene, CDR3 protein, CDR3 DNA. A D gene is named only where the DNA matches it firmly. Expanded clones are given a class, and other clones once, few, many or no size at all.

12 - TRBJ1-2 many TRBV5-6 CASIRKGYGYTF TGTGCCAGCATCCGAAAGGGGTATGGCTACACCTTC
14 - TRBJ1-1 many TRBV12-3/TRBV12-4 CASSPFSENTEAFF TGTGCCAGCAGTCCGTTTAGCGAGAACACTGAAGCTTTCTTT
14 - TRBJ1-2 - TRBV27 CASSLRGFGYGYTF TGTGCCAGCAGTCTCAGGGGTTTTGGCTATGGCTACACCTTC
14 - TRBJ1-5 - TRBV27 CASSPLPGNQPQHF TGTGCCAGCAGTCCCCTCCCAGGCAATCAGCCCCAGCATTTT
14 - TRBJ2-5 - TRBV19 CASSMGGGTETQYF TGTGCTAGTAGTATGGGTGGGGGGACAGAGACCCAGTACTTC
12 - TRBJ1-2 many TRBV28 CASSFGQYGYTF TGTGCCAGCAGTTTCGGGCAGTATGGCTACACCTTC
16 TRBD2 TRBJ2-5 - TRBV15 CATSSPNRGGGETQYF TGTGCCACCAGCAGTCCCAACCGGGGGGGCGGCGAGACCCAGTACTTC
13 - TRBJ1-6 many TRBV20-1 CSAPEPYNSPLHF TGCAGTGCTCCGGAACCTTATAATTCACCCCTCCACTTT
12 - TRBJ1-2 few TRBV12-3/TRBV12-4 CASSYYSYGYTF TGTGCCAGCAGTTATTACAGCTATGGCTACACCTTC
14 - TRBJ2-7 few TRBV7-6 CASSLAPTAYEQYF TGTGCCAGCAGCTTAGCTCCGACAGCCTACGAGCAGTACTTC
11 - TRBJ2-7 many TRBV12-3/TRBV12-4 CASTNSYEQYF TGTGCCAGCACCAACAGCTACGAGCAGTACTTC
17 - TRBJ2-6 many TRBV12-3/TRBV12-4 CASSLRPGHPGANVLTF TGTGCCAGCAGTTTAAGACCGGGACATCCAGGGGCCAACGTCCTGACTTTC
16 - TRBJ2-2 - TRBV18 CASSDGQRLNTGELFF TGTGCCAGCTCAGATGGACAGCGCCTGAACACCGGGGAGCTGTTTTTT
15 - TRBJ1-2 many TRBV5-4 CASSSEAASGYGYTF TGTGCCAGCAGCTCTGAGGCGGCATCGGGCTATGGCTACACCTTC
15 TRBD1 TRBJ1-1 many TRBV5-1 CASRGQGGMNTEAFF TGCGCCAGCAGAGGACAGGGAGGCATGAACACTGAAGCTTTCTTT
10 - TRBJ2-5 many TRBV28 CATIQETQYF TGTGCCACCATCCAAGAGACCCAGTACTTC
16 TRBD2 TRBJ2-2 many TRBV27 CASSLWVSGGTGELFF TGTGCCAGCAGTTTATGGGTCTCGGGAGGGACCGGGGAGCTGTTTTTT
16 - TRBJ1-5 many TRBV28 CASSFRVSYSNQPQHF TGTGCCAGCAGTTTTCGAGTCTCTTATAGCAATCAGCCCCAGCATTTT
15 - TRBJ1-2 many TRBV7-8 CASSLDGQQNYGYTF TGTGCCAGCAGCTTAGATGGACAGCAGAACTATGGCTACACCTTC
14 - TRBJ1-1 many TRBV5-1 CASSFGGVNTEAFF TGCGCCAGCAGCTTTGGGGGCGTGAACACTGAAGCTTTCTTT
13 - TRBJ1-1 many TRBV27 CASSLADGTEAFF TGTGCCAGCAGTTTGGCGGACGGCACTGAAGCTTTCTTT
14 - TRBJ2-7 - TRBV6-1 CASSTGTQPYEQYF TGTGCCAGCAGTACCGGGACACAGCCCTACGAGCAGTACTTC
16 - TRBJ1-5 few TRBV5-5 CASSFEDGKSNQPQHF TGTGCCAGCAGCTTCGAGGATGGCAAAAGCAATCAGCCCCAGCATTTT
16 - TRBJ2-7 many TRBV2 CASSVPRAGQEYEQYF TGTGCCAGCAGCGTCCCCCGAGCGGGACAGGAATACGAGCAGTACTTC
13 - TRBJ1-2 many TRBV10-3 CAISGQRIYGYTF TGTGCCATCAGCGGACAGAGAATCTATGGCTACACCTTC
15 - TRBJ1-1 few TRBV6-5 CASSYSTGGYTEAFF TGTGCCAGCAGTTACTCGACAGGCGGATACACTGAAGCTTTCTTT
15 - TRBJ1-1 many TRBV20-1 CSARANFGALAEAFF TGCAGTGCTAGAGCCAATTTCGGAGCGCTCGCTGAAGCTTTCTTT
14 - TRBJ1-5 many TRBV2 CASRAGIEDQPQHF TGTGCCAGCAGGGCAGGGATCGAGGATCAGCCCCAGCATTTT
21 - TRBJ2-6 many TRBV12-5 CASGLVPFPYRALSGANVLTF TGTGCTAGTGGTTTGGTACCTTTCCCTTACAGGGCTCTCTCTGGGGCCAACGTCCTGACTTTC
13 - TRBJ2-7 many TRBV28 CASGGSPTYEQYF TGTGCCAGTGGGGGCTCCCCTACCTACGAGCAGTACTTC
15 TRBD1 TRBJ2-3 many TRBV19 CASSDGTESTDTQYF TGTGCCAGTAGCGACGGGACAGAAAGCACAGATACGCAGTATTTT
11 - TRBJ2-7 many TRBV29-1 CSVVKGYEQYF TGCAGCGTTGTTAAGGGCTACGAGCAGTACTTC
13 TRBD1 TRBJ1-2 - TRBV5-1 CASSSGQGTGYTF TGCGCCAGCAGCTCGGGACAGGGTACGGGCTACACCTTC
19 TRBD2 TRBJ2-2 many TRBV7-8 CASSSRGGREFANTGELFF TGTGCCAGCAGCTCCCGTGGGGGGAGGGAGTTCGCGAACACCGGGGAGCTGTTTTTT
20 TRBD2 TRBJ2-6 few TRBV18 CASSPPRSGRSDSGANVLTF TGTGCCAGCTCACCACCGAGAAGCGGGAGGTCAGACTCTGGGGCCAACGTCCTGACTTTC
14 - TRBJ1-5 many TRBV11-2 CASSLDGKNQPQHF TGTGCCAGCAGCTTAGACGGAAAGAATCAGCCCCAGCATTTT
14 - TRBJ2-3 many TRBV12-3/TRBV12-4 CASSLAQLGDTQYF TGTGCCAGCAGTTTAGCGCAATTGGGAGATACGCAGTATTTT
16 - TRBJ1-2 few TRBV11-1 CASSPVAGTNPYGYTF TGTGCCAGCAGCCCGGTGGCGGGGACCAATCCCTATGGCTACACCTTC
16 - TRBJ1-2 many TRBV19 CASISPIRDRRRGYTF TGTGCCAGTATTTCCCCGATTCGGGACCGGAGACGGGGCTACACCTTC
15 - TRBJ2-7 - TRBV18 CASSPGRWVGSEQYF TGTGCCAGCTCACCTGGGCGGTGGGTCGGGTCCGAGCAGTACTTC